The 22 T cell receptor beta chains below come from one sample, sequenced in a study of a mutant IDH1 vaccine in newly diagnosed glioma. Their antigens are not known. Described time point: week 5, during vaccination. Every vaccination contained 300 ug of the mutant IDH1 20-mer peptide and was paired with topical imiquimod. Here immunoSEQ multiplex PCR was the method, and the copy in TCRdb shows in-frame clones only, minus some. Altogether over 45,000 clones are present, 84% being singletons, with the ten largest covering about 7.7%. The starting material was PBMCs, obtained from a glioma patient whose treatment included an IDH1 peptide vaccine. The receptors derive from a woman aged 45-65 years with glioma.

This chain connects TRBV4-2 to TRBJ2-5; 7 bases are shared with TRBD2. Trimming cost V 3 bases and J 1 base; bases outside gene matches: 8. CDR1 is LGHNA and CDR2 is YNFKEQ in the germline V gene. CDR3 size: 16 residues. CDR3 DNA: TGTGCCAGCAGCCAGGGAGGGACTACCGTCCAAGAGACCCAGTACTTC. This sequence encodes CASSQGGTTVQETQYF.

The V and J genes are TRBV6-1 and TRBJ2-5; D gene ambiguous. V shed 6 bases and J shed 4 bases, with 15 bases lying between them. From germline, CDR1 is MNHNS and CDR2 SASEGT. The CDR3 totals 14 residues. Here the CDR3 reads CASSPARLGETQYF. Written as DNA, the CDR3 is TGTGCCAGCAGCCCGGCCCGGTTGGGAGAGACCCAGTACTTC.

Only a few counts were recorded for this clone. V is TRBV4-1 and J is TRBJ1-1; D is possibly TRBD1 (6 bases). The CDR3 covers 18 residues. Looked up from germline, CDR1 is MGHRA and CDR2 is YSYEKL. Trimming took off 4 bases at V and 10 bases at J, with 31 bases between the two ends. The CDR3 is CASSPILRRTHREMGAFF. The CDR3 coding sequence is TGCGCCAGCAGCCCCATCCTCCGCCGGACGCACAGGGAGATGGGAGCTTTCTTT.

This chain links TRBV7-2 with TRBJ2-7; 10 bases fit TRBD2. This CDR3 contains 14 residues. CDR1 SGHTA and CDR2 FQGNSA come from the germline V gene. Trimming cost V 2 bases and J 2 bases; bases outside gene matches: 0. In nucleotides, the CDR3 is TGTGCCAGCAGCTTACTAGCGGGGGCCTACGAGCAGTACTTC. Translation: CASSLLAGAYEQYF.

The chain uses TRBV19 and TRBJ1-2; 7 nucleotides agree with TRBD1. Germline values: CDR1 LNHDA, CDR2 SQIVND (reference sequence). This CDR3 region has 13 residues. V was pared by 6 bases and J by 2 bases, with 3 bases of the junction left unmatched. The DNA for the CDR3 is TGTGCCAGTAGCGGGACAGCCAACTATGGCTACACCTTC. Its translation: CASSGTANYGYTF.

This chain joins TRBV6-6 and TRBJ2-7, with 7 bases fitting TRBD1. Germline V gene data show CDR1 as MNHNY and CDR2 as SVGAGI (reference sequence). V gave up 3 bases and J gave up 4 bases; unmatched junction bases: 9. The CDR3 covers 15 residues. CDR3 nucleotides: TGTGCCAGCAGTTATGTGGCAGGGGGTGAATACGAGCAGTACTTC. Its protein product is CASSYVAGGEYEQYF.

This rearrangement joins TRBV4-1 to TRBJ1-1, with no clear D. The CDR3 is 14 amino acids. V was trimmed by 1 base and J by 5 bases, leaving 11 bases between them. In germline, CDR1 is MGHRA, CDR2 YSYEKL. CDR3 bases: TGCGCCAGCAGCCAAGCCCCTCCGAGGACTGAAGCTTTCTTT. It encodes CASSQAPPRTEAFF.

This clone occurred once. The chain combines TRBV6-5 with TRBJ1-3; no clear D gene. V was pared by 10 bases and J by 3 bases, with 16 bases between. The CDR3 sequence is 14 residues long. The germline gives CDR1 MNHEY, CDR2 SVGAGI. Here the CDR3 DNA reads TGTGCCACTCTGGGCCGGTCGCGTGGAAACACCATATATTTT. It codes for CATLGRSRGNTIYF.

This chain links TRBV10-3 with TRBJ2-5; D gene ambiguous. Germline CDR1 ENHRY, CDR2 SYGVKD. The germline V and J ends were trimmed by 3 bases and 2 bases, with 10 bases remaining between them. CDR3 length: 14 residues. The CDR3 DNA is TGTGCCATCAGTGATGGCTTACAGCAAGAGACCCAGTACTTC. It encodes CAISDGLQQETQYF.

This rearrangement joins TRBV5-4 to TRBJ1-4; the D gene is possibly TRBD1 (6 bases). Trimming pared 3 bases from V and 8 bases from J, leaving 14 bases between. Germline V gene sequence: CDR1 SGHNT, CDR2 YYREEE (reference sequence). The CDR3 spans 14 residues. CDR3 protein: CASSYGGLGEKLFF. The CDR3 DNA sequence: TGTGCCAGCAGCTATGGGGGGCTTGGGGAAAAACTGTTTTTT.

This chain connects TRBV27 to TRBJ2-1; the match to TRBD2 covers 11 bases. In germline, CDR1 is MNHEY, CDR2 SMNVEV (reference sequence). After removal of 2 bases from V and 1 base from J, the junction contained 4 bases not matched to a gene. This CDR3 is 17 amino acids long. CDR3 protein: CASSLNLAGGSYNEQFF. The DNA for the CDR3 is TGTGCCAGCAGTTTAAACCTAGCGGGGGGTTCCTACAATGAGCAGTTCTTC.

This clone was found once. V is TRBV6-1 and J is TRBJ1-5; the D is unclear. Germline values: CDR1 MNHNS, CDR2 SASEGT. V was trimmed by 6 bases and J by 2 bases, leaving 5 bases between them. This CDR3 comprises 12 residues. DNA for the CDR3: TGTGCCAGCAGACAAGGCAATCAGCCCCAGCATTTT. It translates to CASRQGNQPQHF.

This chain links TRBV10-3 with TRBJ1-6; 7 positions match TRBD1. There are 16 residues in the CDR3. Germline values: CDR1 ENHRY, CDR2 SYGVKD. V was pared by 4 bases and J by 5 bases, with 8 bases of the junction left unmatched. DNA for the CDR3: TGTGCCATCAGTGGGGGCTCGGGACAGAATAATTCACCCCTCCACTTT. This gives the protein CAISGGSGQNNSPLHF.

V usage is TRBV5-1 and J usage is TRBJ2-5; 10 positions match TRBD2. There are 14 residues in the CDR3. The germline V gene encodes CDR1 SGHRS and CDR2 YFSETQ. J lost 11 bases, V lost 4 bases, and 11 bases had no gene match. The CDR3 sequence: CASSGTSEGDVQYF. In DNA, the CDR3 is TGCGCCAGCAGCGGGACTAGCGAGGGAGATGTGCAGTACTTC.

The J gene is TRBJ1-1, the V gene TRBV28; 7 positions match TRBD1. V lost 8 bases, J lost 7 bases, and 7 bases stayed unmatched. Germline V gives CDR1 MDHEN, CDR2 SYDVKM. CDR3 length equals 12 residues. The CDR3 coding sequence is TGTGCCAGCCGTCCGCCAGGGGGTGAAGCTTTCTTT. Translating gives CASRPPGGEAFF.

The chain is built from TRBV7-9 and TRBJ2-2; maybe TRBD2 (6 bases). Germline V CDR1 and CDR2: SEHNR, FQNEAQ (reference sequence). CDR3 length equals 15 residues. With 3 bases removed from V and 1 base from J, the gap between germline ends came to 9 bases. CDR3 sequence reads: CASSFSGGNTGELFF. As DNA, the CDR3 is TGTGCCAGCAGCTTTTCCGGGGGGAACACCGGGGAGCTGTTTTTT. Drawing the rest from reference TRBV7-9 and TRBJ2-2, the complete variable domain is DTGVSQNPRHKITKRGQNVTFRCDPISEHNRLYWYRQTLGQGPEFLTYFQNEAQLEKSRLLSDRFSAERPKGSFSTLEIQRTEQGDSAMYLCASSFSGGNTGELFFGEGSRLTVL.

The sample holds a few counts of this clone. The chain has TRBV2 and TRBJ1-2, with D possibly matching TRBD1 (6 bases). Per germline, CDR1 SNHLY and CDR2 FYNNEI. The CDR3 sequence is 11 residues long. V lost 7 bases to trimming and J lost 8 bases, with 11 bases between them. The chain's CDR3 is CASTGGWGYTF. The CDR3 DNA follows: TGTGCCAGCACGGGGGGCTGGGGCTACACCTTC.

V and J are TRBV29-1 and TRBJ2-1; perhaps TRBD1 as D (5 bases). V was clipped by 8 bases and J by 0 bases, with 11 bases between them. CDR3 length: 13 amino acids. Germline CDR1 is SQVTM and CDR2 is ANQGSEA. The CDR3 nucleotides are TGCAGCTTAATGGACAACTCCTACAATGAGCAGTTCTTC. This encodes CSLMDNSYNEQFF.

V and J are TRBV6-5 and TRBJ1-3; tentative D call: TRBD1 (5 bases). This CDR3 comprises 16 residues. CDR1 is MNHEY and CDR2 is SVGAGI in the germline V gene. Trimming took off 0 bases at V and 1 base at J, with 10 bases between the two ends. DNA for the CDR3: TGTGCCAGCAGTTACTCAGAGGGGTTATCTGGAAACACCATATATTTT. Its protein product is CASSYSEGLSGNTIYF.

The V and J genes are TRBV6-1 and TRBJ1-5; D uncertain. Germline CDR1 and CDR2: MNHNS and SASEGT. V was clipped by 9 bases and J by 0 bases, with 12 bases between them. The CDR3 spans 14 residues. CDR3 sequence (DNA): TGTGCCAGTAACTTGGGGAGTAGCAATCAGCCCCAGCATTTT. It codes for CASNLGSSNQPQHF.

The chain is built from TRBV5-4 and TRBJ2-1; possible D gene TRBD1, 5 bases. The CDR3 length is 16 residues. Between the trimmed V and J ends, which lost 6 bases and 6 bases, there was a span of 22 bases. Germline V gene lookup returns CDR1 SGHNT and CDR2 YYREEE (reference sequence). The CDR3 here is CASTLLSKGLLNEQFF. The CDR3 nucleotides are TGTGCCAGCACCCTCTTATCGAAGGGGCTCCTCAATGAGCAGTTCTTC.

The chain links TRBV6-6 to TRBJ1-4; 9 bases line up with TRBD1. The J segment lost 7 bases and the V segment lost 6 bases, leaving 12 bases of the junction unmatched. The CDR3 is 16 residues long. Looked up from germline, CDR1 is MNHNY and CDR2 is SVGAGI (reference sequence). CDR3 in amino acids: CASRLSRDRVTEKLFF. In nucleotides, the CDR3 is TGTGCCAGCAGACTATCCCGGGACAGGGTTACTGAAAAACTGTTTTTT.